Listed here is a single T cell receptor beta chain. The sample originates from a study of T cell responses to AZD1222 COVID-19 vaccine. Germline CDR1 is GTSNPN and CDR2 is SVGIG (reference sequence). The CDR3 covers 13 residues. The V end was cut by 4 bases, the J end by 0 bases, with 7 bases between. Assay used: immunoSEQ multiplex PCR; TCRdb lists only in-frame clones, some missing. This table holds 25,000 to 35,000 clones, around 80% found once. Material: peripheral blood, obtained on day 0 of AZD1222 vaccination. This receptor was identified in an adult in good health. The rearrangement joins TRBV30 to TRBJ1-5, with D perhaps TRBD1 (5 bases). The CDR3 reads CAWNRNSNQPQHF. The CDR3 bases are TGTGCCTGGAACAGGAATAGCAATCAGCCCCAGCATTTT.